This TCR beta chain was recorded in a study of T cells in Graves' hyperthyroidism and ophthalmopathy. Researchers amplified the TCR beta CDR3 regions from RNA transcripts. TCR CDR3 regions were first amplified by RT-PCR with HTBI primers. TCRdb fed the multiplex PCR reads into MiXCR, producing one record per CDR3 protein. The top ten hold 6.5% to 8% of the sample, which has approximately 590,000 distinct CDR3 sequences, 15% to 18% seen once. PBMCs were collected from an approximately 9.3 ml volume of fresh peripheral blood. This clonotype was seen only a few times. With 0 bases removed from V and 8 bases from J, the gap between germline ends came to 11 bases. This CDR3 is 14 amino acids long. Per germline, CDR1 MNHNY and CDR2 SVGAGI (reference sequence).

The receptor was derived from a woman in her twenties or thirties with Graves' hyperthyroidism. The specimen sequenced was blood. The chain employs TRBV6-6 and TRBJ2-1, with D perhaps assigned TRBD1 or TRBD2 (5 bases each). The CDR3: CASSYSYGTDEQFF. Here the CDR3 DNA reads TGTGCCAGCAGTTACTCGTACGGGACGGATGAGCAGTTCTTC.